This T cell receptor (beta chain) appears in the sequencing data of a study of blood T cells in healthy people across ages. Next came a second PCR, run for roughly 6 to 11 cycles, which used a sample-barcoded 5' primer along with a J-beta primer mix. Any given sample supplied a minimum of 2.5 million CDR3-containing paired-end reads. One entry per CDR3 protein results from TCRdb running MiXCR on the 5' RACE reads. The table shows about 1,800,000 distinct CDR3 sequences, with roughly 27% occurring only once. Every sample yielded at least 6 million isolated PBMCs. Total RNA, at least 5.5 micrograms per sample, was extracted from PBMCs. The sample holds many counts of this clonotype. The antigen is undetermined. V was shortened by 5 bases and J by 7 bases, with 6 bases between the two germline ends. The length of the CDR3 is 10 residues. The germline V gene has CDR1 DFQATT and CDR2 SNEGSKA (reference sequence).

Study results and caveats: TCR beta diversity correlated strongly with naive T cell percentage.

The chain uses TRBV20-1 and TRBJ2-1; D not resolved. This TCR was recovered from a woman aged 30 to 39 in good health. The sample taken for sequencing was blood. The CDR3 loop reads CSAYSNEQFF. CDR3 bases: TGCAGTGCTTATTCGAATGAGCAGTTCTTC.